The sequence of this TCR beta chain was determined in a study of blood T cell repertoires in COVID-19. Study information: Acute and convalescent COVID-19 samples came from the United States, Italy and Spain. T cells, B-cell-depleted T cells, or PBMCs provided the cDNA or gDNA that served as material.

Original methodology: How many nucleated cells were present was estimated from reference gene primer amplification. Libraries were prepared by immunoSEQ multiplex PCR; TCRdb keeps only in-frame clonotypes and omits some of them. V, J and clone size were drawn from that table, and D and trimming were deduced from the DNA. The profile shows 130,000 to 150,000 clones, just under 85% of them singletons. This clone was seen a single time. The CDR3 is 15 residues long. Trimming left V 0 bases short and J 6 bases short, with 13 bases between. The V gene's germline CDR1 is SGHRS and CDR2 YFSETQ. Sequenced: peripheral blood. The sequence was obtained from a woman aged 40-49 years with active or convalescent COVID-19. V gene TRBV5-1 combines with J gene TRBJ2-4, with D possibly being TRBD2 (6 bases). The CDR3 loop is CASSLDLGRGNIQYF. CDR3 in DNA: TGCGCCAGCAGCTTGGACTTGGGGCGGGGAAACATTCAGTACTTC.